This is a list of T cell receptor beta chains from one sample in a study of shared clonotypes between healthy human individuals. The data were produced by immunoSEQ multiplex PCR, yet TCRdb's version contains in-frame clones alone and is incomplete. The sample carries approximately 720,000 clones, about two thirds recorded once. The sample comprised memory CD4+ T cells sorted from blood. These receptors originate from a woman aged 25-40 years in good health. The CDR3 runs from the conserved cysteine through the conserved F or W. Each record gives: V gene, clone size, D gene, J gene, CDR3 DNA, CDR3 protein. A D gene is named only where the DNA matches it firmly. Clone size is given for some rows only: seen once, a few or many times, or a class if the clone is expanded.

V gene: TRBV5-6; clone size: .; D gene: .; J gene: TRBJ2-3; CDR3 DNA: TGTGCCAGCAGCTTGGTCGTGACAGACTACACAGATACGCAGTATTTT; CDR3 protein: CASSLVVTDYTDTQYF
V gene: TRBV19; clone size: .; D gene: .; J gene: TRBJ2-5; CDR3 DNA: TGTGCCAGTAGTCCCCCCCGGTTGGGTGGAGAGACCCAGTACTTC; CDR3 protein: CASSPPRLGGETQYF
V gene: TRBV5-5; clone size: .; D gene: .; J gene: TRBJ2-7; CDR3 DNA: TGTGCCAGCAGCCTATACAGGGTGAAGGACTACGAGCAGTACTTC; CDR3 protein: CASSLYRVKDYEQYF
V gene: TRBV2; clone size: .; D gene: .; J gene: TRBJ2-2; CDR3 DNA: TGTGCCAGCATGCAGGGGTTTCCCGGGGAGCTGTTTTTT; CDR3 protein: CASMQGFPGELFF
V gene: TRBV27; clone size: .; D gene: TRBD2; J gene: TRBJ2-7; CDR3 DNA: TGTGCCAGCAGTTTAGGTGGGAGGGCATCCTACGAGCAGTACTTC; CDR3 protein: CASSLGGRASYEQYF
V gene: TRBV30; clone size: .; D gene: .; J gene: TRBJ1-2; CDR3 DNA: TGTGCCTGGAGTGGCGGCAGGGTACCCTCTGGCTACACCTTC; CDR3 protein: CAWSGGRVPSGYTF
V gene: TRBV28; clone size: .; D gene: TRBD2; J gene: TRBJ2-1; CDR3 DNA: TGTGCCAGCAGTACTAGCGGGAGATCCTACAATGAGCAGTTCTTC; CDR3 protein: CASSTSGRSYNEQFF
V gene: TRBV10-2; clone size: .; D gene: .; J gene: TRBJ2-7; CDR3 DNA: TGCGCCAGCAGTGAGACAGGGACCCACTACGAGCAGTACTTC; CDR3 protein: CASSETGTHYEQYF
V gene: TRBV28; clone size: .; D gene: TRBD2; J gene: TRBJ2-7; CDR3 DNA: TGTGCCAGCAGTTTCTTCGCCCTCGGGACTAGCGGGAGATCGCGCGAGCAGTACTTC; CDR3 protein: CASSFFALGTSGRSREQYF
V gene: TRBV19; clone size: .; D gene: TRBD1; J gene: TRBJ1-4; CDR3 DNA: TGTGCCAGTAGTCCGCGACAGGGGGCGGAAAAACTGTTTTTT; CDR3 protein: CASSPRQGAEKLFF
V gene: TRBV28; clone size: .; D gene: .; J gene: TRBJ2-7; CDR3 DNA: TGTGCCAGCAGCCCTGGGGGTTGGATTTACGAGCAGTACTTC; CDR3 protein: CASSPGGWIYEQYF
V gene: TRBV10-2; clone size: .; D gene: TRBD1; J gene: TRBJ1-2; CDR3 DNA: TGCGCCAGCAGTGAGCCTTCAGGGGGCACGGCTAACTATGGCTACACCTTC; CDR3 protein: CASSEPSGGTANYGYTF
V gene: TRBV7-1; clone size: .; D gene: .; J gene: TRBJ2-2; CDR3 DNA: TGTGCCAGCAGCTCGGAGGGCTACACCGGGGAGCTGTTTTTT; CDR3 protein: CASSSEGYTGELFF
V gene: TRBV4-2; clone size: .; D gene: .; J gene: TRBJ2-2; CDR3 DNA: TGTGCCAGCAGCCAAGGGTTTGCAGGGACAAACACCGGGGAGCTGTTTTTT; CDR3 protein: CASSQGFAGTNTGELFF
V gene: TRBV7-9; clone size: many; D gene: .; J gene: TRBJ1-1; CDR3 DNA: TGTGCCAGCAGCTTAGTTATGGACACTGAAGCTTTCTTT; CDR3 protein: CASSLVMDTEAFF
V gene: TRBV11-2; clone size: few; D gene: .; J gene: TRBJ1-1; CDR3 DNA: TGTGCCAGCAGCTTGAACACTGAAGCTTTCTTT; CDR3 protein: CASSLNTEAFF
V gene: TRBV6-5; clone size: .; D gene: .; J gene: TRBJ1-4; CDR3 DNA: TGTGCCAGCAGTTACCCCCGGGGGGGTGTTGATGAAAAACTGTTTTTT; CDR3 protein: CASSYPRGGVDEKLFF